This T cell receptor (beta chain) was identified in a study of shared clonotypes between healthy human individuals. The V end lost 2 bases, the J end lost 0 bases, and 10 bases lay between the germline ends. In germline, CDR1 is SEHNR, CDR2 FQNEAQ (reference sequence). The CDR3 has 15 residues. As to this clone: Its antigen remains unknown.

Positively selected for CCR7, the CD45RO-negative cells used as naive CD8 cells excluded terminally differentiated effector memory CD45RA+ cells. Study results and caveats: Naive CD4 clonotypes were shared across a handful of donors at about 5%.

The genomic DNA of each subset was split evenly across several immunoSEQ plates. TCRdb's copy holds only in-frame clones and misses some; the assay was immunoSEQ multiplex PCR. The sample lists about 2.1 million clones, about 94% seen once, with more than 1.5% in the top ten. The chain combines TRBV7-9 with TRBJ1-2; D remains ambiguous. The source of this sequence is a man younger than 35 in good health. Some clones in this sample may be carry-over from other donors' samples. The sample comprised naive CD8+ T cells from PBMCs. Here the CDR3 DNA reads TGTGCCAGCAGCTTACGCGGTGCGGCTAACTATGGCTACACCTTC. The encoded protein is CASSLRGAANYGYTF.